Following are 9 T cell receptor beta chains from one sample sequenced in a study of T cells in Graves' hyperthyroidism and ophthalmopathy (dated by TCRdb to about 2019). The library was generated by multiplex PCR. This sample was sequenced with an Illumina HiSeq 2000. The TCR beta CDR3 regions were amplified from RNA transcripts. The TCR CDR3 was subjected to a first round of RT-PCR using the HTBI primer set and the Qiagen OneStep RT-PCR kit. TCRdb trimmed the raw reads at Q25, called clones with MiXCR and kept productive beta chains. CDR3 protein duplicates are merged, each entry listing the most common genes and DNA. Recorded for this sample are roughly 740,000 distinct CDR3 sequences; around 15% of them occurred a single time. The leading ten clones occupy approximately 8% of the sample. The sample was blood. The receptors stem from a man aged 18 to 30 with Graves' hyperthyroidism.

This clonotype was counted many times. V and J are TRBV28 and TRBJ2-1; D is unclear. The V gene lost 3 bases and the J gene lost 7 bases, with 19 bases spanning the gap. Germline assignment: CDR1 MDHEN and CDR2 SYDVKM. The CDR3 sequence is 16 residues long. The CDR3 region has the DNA TGTGCCAGCAGTTTCGTAGGATTAGATTTTTCTAATGAGCAGTTCTTC. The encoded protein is CASSFVGLDFSNEQFF.

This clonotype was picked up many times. CDR3: CASRYTGTVGHEQYF. DNA of the CDR3: TGTGCCAGCAGATATACCGGGACAGTTGGGCACGAGCAGTACTTC. J is TRBJ2-7 and V is TRBV12-3 or TRBV12-4, with 7 bases lining up with TRBD1. Trimming cost V 6 bases and J 5 bases; bases outside gene matches: 13. CDR3 length: 15 residues.

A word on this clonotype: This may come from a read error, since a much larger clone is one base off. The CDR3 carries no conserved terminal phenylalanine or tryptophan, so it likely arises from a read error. Written as DNA, the CDR3 is TGCAGTGGTCGGGTTGCGGGGTACAATGAGCAGTTCTCC. Protein sequence: CSGRVAGYNEQFS. V and J are TRBV29-1 and TRBJ2-1; weak D call: TRBD2 (6 bases). Germline CDR1 reads SQVTM; CDR2 reads ANQGSEA. The length of the CDR3 is 13 residues.

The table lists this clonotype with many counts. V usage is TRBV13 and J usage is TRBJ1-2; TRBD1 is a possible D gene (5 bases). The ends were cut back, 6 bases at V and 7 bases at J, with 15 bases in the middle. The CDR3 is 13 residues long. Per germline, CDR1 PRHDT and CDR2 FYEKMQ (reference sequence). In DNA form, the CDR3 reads TGTGCCAGCAGTTACGGGACTACTGCTGGCTACACCTTC. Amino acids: CASSYGTTAGYTF.

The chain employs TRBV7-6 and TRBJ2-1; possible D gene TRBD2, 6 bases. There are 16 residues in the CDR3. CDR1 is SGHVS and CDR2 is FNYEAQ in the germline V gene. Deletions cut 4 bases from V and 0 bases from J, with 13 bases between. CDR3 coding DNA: TGTGCCAGCAGCTCCGGCGGAGGGCCCTCCTACAATGAGCAGTTCTTC. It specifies CASSSGGGPSYNEQFF.

The CDR3 coding sequence is TGCGCCAGCAGCCAAGAGCAGGGAGAAGGTACCTACGAGCAGTACTTC. Translated: CASSQEQGEGTYEQYF. The V call is TRBV4-1, the J call TRBJ2-7; either TRBD1 or TRBD2 may supply D (5 bases each). Trimming left V 0 bases short and J 2 bases short, with 14 bases between. CDR3 length equals 16 residues. Germline lookup yields CDR1 MGHRA and CDR2 YSYEKL.

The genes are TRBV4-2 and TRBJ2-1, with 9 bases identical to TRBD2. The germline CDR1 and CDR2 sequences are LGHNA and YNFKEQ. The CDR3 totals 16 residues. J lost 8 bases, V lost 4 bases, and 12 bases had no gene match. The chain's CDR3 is CASSPSGTSRRYEQFF. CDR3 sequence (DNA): TGTGCCAGCAGCCCTTCGGGGACTAGCAGGAGATATGAGCAGTTCTTC.

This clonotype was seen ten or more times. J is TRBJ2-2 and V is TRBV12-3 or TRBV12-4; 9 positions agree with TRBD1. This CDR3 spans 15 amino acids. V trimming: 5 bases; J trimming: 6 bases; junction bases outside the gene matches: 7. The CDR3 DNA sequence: TGTGCCAGCAGTCGTCCCGGGACAGGGTCCGGGGAGCTGTTTTTT. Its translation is CASSRPGTGSGELFF.

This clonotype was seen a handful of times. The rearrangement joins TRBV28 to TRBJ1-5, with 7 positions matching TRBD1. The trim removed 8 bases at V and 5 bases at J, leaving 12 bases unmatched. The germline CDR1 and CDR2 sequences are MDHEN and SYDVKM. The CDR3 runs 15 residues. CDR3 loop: CASDEGAGFHQPQHF. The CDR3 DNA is TGTGCCAGCGACGAGGGGGCTGGGTTTCATCAGCCCCAGCATTTT. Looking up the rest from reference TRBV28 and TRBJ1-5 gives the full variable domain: DVKVTQSSRYLVKRTGEKVFLECVQDMDHENMFWYRQDPGLGLRLIYFSYDVKMKEKGDIPEGYSVSREKKERFSLILESASTNQTSMYLCASDEGAGFHQPQHFGDGTRLSIL.